The clone carrying this TCR beta chain was observed a few times. The sample belongs to a study of T-cell memory formation after mild COVID-19. CDR1 and CDR2 from the germline V gene are SGHTA and FQGNSA. The CDR3 has 18 amino acids. V lost 5 bases to trimming and J lost 3 bases, with 26 bases between them. TCRdb called the 5' RACE reads again in MiXCR, with one record for every CDR3 protein. The sample lists approximately 570,000 distinct CDR3 sequences; around 17% were seen once. The receptor comes from an adult woman who had mild COVID-19 (a few samples of this study predate the infection). Cell type and time point are not known. Input material: PBMCs or a T cell subset sorted from them (not recorded which). V usage is TRBV7-2 and J usage is TRBJ2-7, with a tentative D call TRBD2 (5 bases). CDR3 in amino acids: CASSPPRRTGAFSYEQYF. Here the CDR3 DNA reads TGTGCCAGCAGCCCACCCCGCCGGACTGGCGCTTTTAGCTACGAGCAGTACTTC.